These 3 T cell receptor beta chains were sequenced from one sample in a study of blood T cell repertoires in COVID-19. Assay used: immunoSEQ multiplex PCR; TCRdb lists only in-frame clones, some missing. Of under 140,000 clones listed, 70% to 90% are singletons. Sequences were obtained from peripheral blood. The receptors originated from a human donor in a cohort sampled during active COVID-19.

This chain connects TRBV18 to TRBJ2-6; D ambiguous. V lost 3 bases and J 4 bases, leaving 4 bases between the germline ends. The CDR3 loop spans 13 amino acids. In germline, CDR1 is KGHSH, CDR2 LQKENI. CDR3 nucleotides: TGTGCCAGCTCACCCCCGGGGGCCAACGTCCTGACTTTC. This encodes CASSPPGANVLTF.

V and J are TRBV29-1 and TRBJ1-3, with D possibly matching TRBD1 (5 bases). V lost 0 bases to trimming and J lost 0 bases, with 15 bases between them. Germline assignment: CDR1 SQVTM and CDR2 ANQGSEA. This CDR3 region has 17 residues. The CDR3 loop reads CSVEDLGAGASGNTIYF. In DNA form, the CDR3 reads TGCAGCGTTGAAGATCTTGGGGCAGGAGCCTCTGGAAACACCATATATTTT.

Details on this clone: One end of the junction does not line up with germline, which may come from a read error. The chain recombines TRBV2 with TRBJ2-2; TRBD2 aligns across 10 bases. Looked up from germline, CDR1 is SNHLY and CDR2 is FYNNEI. The CDR3 is made up of 13 amino acids. The CDR3 spells CATRSGRNRGAVF. The CDR3 coding sequence is TGTGCCACCCGTAGCGGGAGGAACCGGGGAGCTGTTTTT.